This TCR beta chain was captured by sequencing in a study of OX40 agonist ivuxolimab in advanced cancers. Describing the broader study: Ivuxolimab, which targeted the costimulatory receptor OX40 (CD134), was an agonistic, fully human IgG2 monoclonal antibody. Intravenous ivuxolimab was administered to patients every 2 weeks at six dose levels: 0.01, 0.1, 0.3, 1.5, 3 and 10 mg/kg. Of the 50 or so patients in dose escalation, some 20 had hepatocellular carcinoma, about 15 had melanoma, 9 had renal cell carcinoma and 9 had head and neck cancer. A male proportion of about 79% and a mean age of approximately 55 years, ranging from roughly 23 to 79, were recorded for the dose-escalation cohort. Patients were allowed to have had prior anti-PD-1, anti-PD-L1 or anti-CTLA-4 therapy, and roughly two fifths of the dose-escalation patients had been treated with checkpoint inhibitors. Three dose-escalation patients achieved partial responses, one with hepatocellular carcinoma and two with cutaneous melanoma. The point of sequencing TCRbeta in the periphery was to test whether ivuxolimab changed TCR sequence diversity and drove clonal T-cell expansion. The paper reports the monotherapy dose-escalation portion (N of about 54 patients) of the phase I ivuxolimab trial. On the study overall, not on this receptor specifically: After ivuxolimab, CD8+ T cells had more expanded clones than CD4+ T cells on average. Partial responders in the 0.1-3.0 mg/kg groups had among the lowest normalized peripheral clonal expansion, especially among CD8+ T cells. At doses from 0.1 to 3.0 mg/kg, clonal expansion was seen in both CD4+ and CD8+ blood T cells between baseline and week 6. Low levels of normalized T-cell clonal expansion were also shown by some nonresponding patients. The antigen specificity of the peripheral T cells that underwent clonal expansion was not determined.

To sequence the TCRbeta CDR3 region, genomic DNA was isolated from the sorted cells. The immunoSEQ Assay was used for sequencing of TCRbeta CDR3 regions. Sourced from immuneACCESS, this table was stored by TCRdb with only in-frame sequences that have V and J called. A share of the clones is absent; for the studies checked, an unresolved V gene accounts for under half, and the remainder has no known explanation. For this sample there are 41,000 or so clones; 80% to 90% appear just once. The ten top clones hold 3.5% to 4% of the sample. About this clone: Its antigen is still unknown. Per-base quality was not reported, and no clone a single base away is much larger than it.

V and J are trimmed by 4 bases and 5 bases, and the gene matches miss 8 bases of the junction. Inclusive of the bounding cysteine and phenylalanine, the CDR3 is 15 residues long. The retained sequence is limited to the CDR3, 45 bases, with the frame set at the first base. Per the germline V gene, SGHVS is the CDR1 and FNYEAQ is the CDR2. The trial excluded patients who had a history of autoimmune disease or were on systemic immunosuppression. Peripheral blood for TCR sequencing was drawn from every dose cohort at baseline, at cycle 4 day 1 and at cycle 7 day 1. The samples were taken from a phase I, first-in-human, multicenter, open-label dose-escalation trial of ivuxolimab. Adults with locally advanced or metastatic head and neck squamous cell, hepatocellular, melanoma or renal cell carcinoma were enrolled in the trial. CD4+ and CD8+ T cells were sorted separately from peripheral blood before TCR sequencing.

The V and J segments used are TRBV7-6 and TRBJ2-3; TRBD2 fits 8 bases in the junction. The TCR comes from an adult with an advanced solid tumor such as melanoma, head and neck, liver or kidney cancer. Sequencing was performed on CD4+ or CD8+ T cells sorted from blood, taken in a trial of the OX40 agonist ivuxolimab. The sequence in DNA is TGTGCCAGCAGCTCCGGGCTAGCGGGTCAAGATACGCAGTATTTT. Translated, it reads CASSSGLAGQDTQYF.